These 28 T cell receptor beta chains came from one sample sequenced in a study of shared clonotypes between healthy human individuals. Data came from immunoSEQ multiplex PCR; TCRdb stores just in-frame clones and leaves some out. This table has 500,000 or so clones, approximately 95% appearing once. The sample comprised naive CD4+ T cells sorted from blood. Indicated subset: CD45RA+ positively selected. These receptor sequences come from a woman in her thirties in good health.

Here the CDR3 DNA reads TGCGCCAGCAGCTTGGAGGGACAGGGGCATGAAGCTTTCTTT. Encoded protein: CASSLEGQGHEAFF. The chain links TRBV5-1 to TRBJ1-1, with 10 bases aligning to TRBD1. The germline CDR1 and CDR2 sequences are SGHRS and YFSETQ. The CDR3 length is 14 residues. The V segment lost 0 bases and the J segment 7 bases; nucleotides outside the gene matches: 3. Looking up the rest from reference TRBV5-1 and TRBJ1-1 gives the full variable domain: KAGVTQTPRYLIKTRGQQVTLSCSPISGHRSVSWYQQTPGQGLQFLFEYFSETQRNKGNFPGRFSGRQFSNSRSEMNVSTLELGDSALYLCASSLEGQGHEAFFGQGTRLTVV.

The chain is built from TRBV29-1 and TRBJ1-1, with TRBD1 as a possible D gene (5 bases). There are 13 residues in the CDR3. Germline V gene lookup returns CDR1 SQVTM and CDR2 ANQGSEA. V was clipped by 7 bases and J by 5 bases, with 17 bases between them. The chain's CDR3 is CSGLEGKRTEAFF. The CDR3 DNA reads as TGCAGCGGCCTTGAGGGGAAAAGAACTGAAGCTTTCTTT.

The chain has TRBV15 and TRBJ2-2; no clear D gene. The CDR3 length is 13 residues. Germline loops: CDR1 LNHNV, CDR2 YYDKDF (reference sequence). V was shortened by 0 bases and J by 15 bases, with 14 bases between the two germline ends. The CDR3 loop is CATSRDLLPVLFF. DNA of the CDR3: TGTGCCACCAGCAGAGATCTTTTGCCGGTGTTGTTTTTT.

The table lists this clone with a count of one. The chain has TRBV7-2 and TRBJ2-5; 7 nucleotides line up with TRBD2. The J call may be in error: the DNA end matches TRBJ2-7 better. The CDR3 contains 14 residues. Germline CDR1 and CDR2: SGHTA and FQGNSA. CDR3 DNA: TGTGCCAGCAGCCCCCCGGCTAGCGGCTACGAGCAGTACTTC. The encoded protein is CASSPPASGYEQYF.

The CDR3 DNA sequence: TGTGCCAGTAGTATATCCAAGCGGAGCTCCTACAATGAGCAGTTCTTC. Translation gives CASSISKRSSYNEQFF. The V gene is TRBV19, the J gene TRBJ2-1, with a weak D call TRBD2 (5 bases). CDR3 length: 16 residues. V lost 2 bases, J lost 0 bases, and 11 bases lay in between. Germline CDR1 LNHDA, CDR2 SQIVND (reference sequence).

The gene calls are TRBV19 and TRBJ2-5, with 12 bases that match TRBD1. The junction had 9 bases not matched to a gene; V was cut back by 4 bases and J by 3 bases. The germline V gene has CDR1 LNHDA and CDR2 SQIVND (reference sequence). The CDR3 sequence is 17 residues long. The CDR3 nucleotides read TGTGCCAGTAGTACCGGGACAGGGGGCGAGGTTGAAGAGACCCAGTACTTC. It translates to CASSTGTGGEVEETQYF.

V and J are TRBV5-5 and TRBJ1-5, with D maybe TRBD1 (5 bases). From germline, CDR1 is SGHKS and CDR2 YYEKEE (reference sequence). The CDR3 sequence is 13 residues long. The V end was cut by 4 bases, the J end by 4 bases, with 9 bases between. The CDR3 DNA reads TGTGCCAGCAGCCCGGCAGGGAATCAGCCCCAGCATTTT. This gives the protein CASSPAGNQPQHF.

The V call is TRBV5-1, the J call TRBJ2-1, with D perhaps TRBD1 (5 bases). Deletions cut 4 bases from V and 10 bases from J, with 12 bases between. The CDR3 consists of 12 residues. Per germline, CDR1 SGHRS and CDR2 YFSETQ. CDR3 DNA: TGCGCCAGCAGCGGAAGGGGTGACGAGCAGTTCTTC. It translates to CASSGRGDEQFF.

The DNA of the CDR3 is TGTGCCAGCACCCGTGAAGCGAGCAACACCGGGGAGCTGTTTTTT. Translated: CASTREASNTGELFF. This chain uses TRBV19 with TRBJ2-2; D is uncertain. Per the germline V gene, CDR1 is LNHDA and CDR2 is SQIVND (reference sequence). The CDR3 has 15 amino acids. V lost 9 bases and J 2 bases, leaving 16 bases between the germline ends.

This clone was observed once. The chain has TRBV27 and TRBJ1-5; D gene uncertain. Germline assignment: CDR1 MNHEY and CDR2 SMNVEV (reference sequence). The CDR3 spans 15 residues. Between the trimmed V and J ends, which lost 7 bases and 9 bases, there was a span of 22 bases. Here the CDR3 reads CASTLNGLGLAPQHF. The CDR3 region has the DNA TGTGCCAGCACCCTAAACGGACTGGGGTTAGCGCCCCAGCATTTT.

The sample holds one count of this clone. The chain has TRBV2 and TRBJ2-7, with 7 positions matching TRBD1. The V and J ends lost 6 bases and 5 bases, in that order; junction bases with no gene match: 7. The CDR3 consists of 13 residues. Germline CDR1 and CDR2: SNHLY and FYNNEI. Here the CDR3 reads CASSQRGTDEQYF. The DNA of the CDR3 is TGTGCCAGCAGCCAACGTGGGACAGACGAGCAGTACTTC.

The chain uses TRBV10-3 and TRBJ2-7; D uncertain. Germline V gene lookup returns CDR1 ENHRY and CDR2 SYGVKD. The V end lost 7 bases, the J end lost 0 bases, and 10 bases lay between the germline ends. The CDR3 extends over 13 amino acids. The CDR3 reads CAIMAQNSYEQYF. The CDR3 DNA is TGTGCCATCATGGCCCAGAACTCCTACGAGCAGTACTTC.

This clone was observed a few times. The chain carries TRBV27 and TRBJ1-5; tentatively, D is TRBD1 (6 bases). CDR3 length equals 13 residues. V gave up 6 bases and J gave up 5 bases, with 11 bases separating them. Germline CDR1 MNHEY, CDR2 SMNVEV (reference sequence). CDR3 loop: CASRGANDQPQHF. DNA of the CDR3: TGTGCCAGCAGGGGGGCAAACGATCAGCCCCAGCATTTT.

The chain combines TRBV13 with TRBJ2-1; 12 bases fit TRBD2. V lost 5 bases, J lost 3 bases, and 11 bases stayed unmatched. The CDR3 covers 18 residues. CDR1 and CDR2 (germline): PRHDT, FYEKMQ (reference sequence). CDR3 sequence reads: CASSQTSGRVLDYNEQFF. The CDR3 DNA follows: TGTGCCAGCAGCCAGACTAGCGGGAGAGTGTTGGACTACAATGAGCAGTTCTTC. Using reference TRBV13 and TRBJ2-1 for the parts outside the CDR3, the full variable domain is AAGVIQSPRHLIKEKRETATLKCYPIPRHDTVYWYQQGPGQDPQFLISFYEKMQSDKGSIPDRFSAQQFSDYHSELNMSSLELGDSALYFCASSQTSGRVLDYNEQFFGPGTRLTVL.

The chain has TRBV30 and TRBJ2-1; 13 bases map to TRBD2. The CDR3 covers 21 residues. After removal of 2 bases from V and 7 bases from J, the junction contained 23 bases not matched to a gene. CDR1 and CDR2 from the germline V gene are GTSNPN and SVGIG (reference sequence). CDR3 in DNA: TGTGCCTGGAGTACGCGAATCAAGACTTTAACTAGCGGGAGGGCCTGGAATGAGCAGTTCTTC. Its translation is CAWSTRIKTLTSGRAWNEQFF.

The chain employs TRBV28 and TRBJ2-1, with 11 bases matching TRBD2. V was pared by 6 bases and J by 3 bases, with 1 base of the junction left unmatched. The CDR3 runs to 14 residues. Germline CDR1 and CDR2: MDHEN and SYDVKM. CDR3 sequence: CASRTSGNYNEQFF. CDR3 coding DNA: TGTGCCAGCAGGACTAGCGGGAACTACAATGAGCAGTTCTTC.

This clone was picked up a small number of times. The chain is built from TRBV19 and TRBJ1-5; tentatively, D is TRBD1 (6 bases). The V end was cut by 9 bases, the J end by 3 bases, with 12 bases between. CDR1 and CDR2 from the germline V gene are LNHDA and SQIVND (reference sequence). This CDR3 contains 13 residues. The CDR3 bases are TGTGCCAGCCATGGACAGCACAATCAGCCCCAGCATTTT. Translation: CASHGQHNQPQHF.

The V gene is TRBV10-3, the J gene TRBJ2-7; 7 positions agree with TRBD1. Germline V gene sequence: CDR1 ENHRY, CDR2 SYGVKD. V dropped 7 bases and J dropped 1; count of bases not matched to a gene: 7. The CDR3 runs 14 residues. CDR3 residues: CAINMDRLSYEQYF. For the CDR3, the DNA is TGTGCCATCAACATGGACAGGCTATCCTACGAGCAGTACTTC.

The chain has TRBV10-3 and TRBJ1-5; a possible D gene is TRBD1 (6 bases). V dropped 2 bases and J dropped 3 bases, with 8 bases sitting between them. This CDR3 region has 14 residues. Germline V gene sequence: CDR1 ENHRY, CDR2 SYGVKD. CDR3 loop: CAISEGQINQPQHF. CDR3 sequence (DNA): TGTGCCATCAGTGAGGGACAGATCAATCAGCCCCAGCATTTT.

The chain combines TRBV5-1 with TRBJ1-1; D is ambiguous. CDR1 SGHRS and CDR2 YFSETQ come from the germline V gene. The V gene lost 4 bases and the J gene lost 2 bases, with 6 bases spanning the gap. The CDR3 extends over 12 amino acids. The CDR3 here is CASSHSNTEAFF. In nucleotides, the CDR3 is TGCGCCAGCAGCCATTCCAACACTGAAGCTTTCTTT.

The rearrangement joins TRBV4-1 to TRBJ2-1; 7 positions agree with TRBD2. Germline CDR1 reads MGHRA; CDR2 reads YSYEKL. The length of the CDR3 is 15 residues. After removal of 0 bases from V and 4 bases from J, the junction contained 3 bases not matched to a gene. The CDR3 sequence: CASSQELARYNEQFF. The DNA for the CDR3 is TGCGCCAGCAGCCAAGAACTAGCGAGATACAATGAGCAGTTCTTC.

The V and J genes are TRBV6-1 and TRBJ2-1; the match to TRBD2 covers 7 bases. Per germline, CDR1 MNHNS and CDR2 SASEGT. The CDR3 is made up of 14 amino acids. J was trimmed by 4 bases and V by 8 bases; bases with no gene match: 8. CDR3 coding DNA: TGTGCCAGCTTGCGGGAGTTCGATTACAATGAGCAGTTCTTC. Protein sequence: CASLREFDYNEQFF.

The chain is built from TRBV2 and TRBJ2-7; D is undetermined. The CDR3 loop spans 12 amino acids. Trimming left V 6 bases short and J 2 bases short, with 8 bases between. The germline gives CDR1 SNHLY, CDR2 FYNNEI. Here the CDR3 reads CASSRETYEQYF. In nucleotides, the CDR3 is TGTGCCAGCAGCCGCGAAACCTACGAGCAGTACTTC.

CDR3 in amino acids: CASSSGTGYEQYF. The CDR3 bases are TGTGCCAGCAGCTCAGGAACAGGGTACGAGCAGTACTTC. V is TRBV7-7 and J is TRBJ2-7; TRBD1 is a possible D gene (6 bases). V lost 4 bases and J lost 4, with 11 bases in between. Germline assignment: CDR1 SSHAT and CDR2 FNYEAQ (reference sequence). This CDR3 comprises 13 residues.

This chain connects TRBV5-6 to TRBJ2-7, with D perhaps matching TRBD1 (5 bases). The germline gives CDR1 SGHDT, CDR2 YYEEEE. This CDR3 has 14 amino acids. Trimming stripped 0 bases from V and 7 bases from J, with 14 bases between. The CDR3 here is CASSLVGQRYEQYF. CDR3 DNA sequence: TGTGCCAGCAGCTTGGTTGGACAAAGATATGAGCAGTACTTC.

The table lists this clone with a few counts. The chain carries TRBV28 and TRBJ1-3; D remains unclear. The V end was cut by 2 bases, the J end by 7 bases, with 12 bases between. Per germline, CDR1 MDHEN and CDR2 SYDVKM. The CDR3 sequence is 14 residues long. This CDR3 is CASSLQPLSNTIYF. The DNA of the CDR3 is TGTGCCAGCAGTTTACAACCTCTGAGTAACACCATATATTTT.

The chain links TRBV5-1 to TRBJ1-1; 9 nucleotides agree with TRBD1. The CDR3 extends over 14 amino acids. V trimming: 4 bases; J trimming: 1 base; junction bases outside the gene matches: 2. CDR1 and CDR2 (germline): SGHRS, YFSETQ. CDR3 bases: TGCGCCAGCAGCATGGGACAGGGGAACACTGAAGCTTTCTTT. This codes for CASSMGQGNTEAFF. The full variable domain, in which reference TRBV5-1 and TRBJ1-1 provide the parts outside the CDR3, is KAGVTQTPRYLIKTRGQQVTLSCSPISGHRSVSWYQQTPGQGLQFLFEYFSETQRNKGNFPGRFSGRQFSNSRSEMNVSTLELGDSALYLCASSMGQGNTEAFFGQGTRLTVV.

The chain joins TRBV10-3 to TRBJ2-5; D is unclear. This CDR3 spans 13 amino acids. Between the trimmed V and J ends, which lost 10 bases and 1 base, there was a span of 13 bases. From germline, CDR1 is ENHRY and CDR2 SYGVKD. The CDR3 region has the DNA TGTGCCACCTCCGGGCGGACCCAAGAGACCCAGTACTTC. It is translated as CATSGRTQETQYF.